The rows below give T cell receptor beta chains drawn from one sample of a study of blood T cell repertoires in COVID-19. The assay was immunoSEQ multiplex PCR, and TCRdb's table has in-frame clones only and misses some. The sample has about 210,000 clones, about 81% seen once. Sequencing was carried out using PBMCs or T cells enriched from blood (not recorded which). The receptors were gathered from a man in his forties or fifties who had recovered from COVID-19. The CDR3 runs from the conserved cysteine through the conserved F or W. The D gene is left open where the match is weak. Expanded clones are given a class, and other clones once, few, many or no size at all.

j_call clone_size d_call v_call cdr3_aa cdr3_nt
TRBJ2-1 NA TRBD2 TRBV2 CASSRWGGNEQFF TGTGCCAGCAGCCGATGGGGGGGGAATGAGCAGTTCTTC
TRBJ1-4 NA NA TRBV9 CASSPVLSGSKLFF TGTGCCAGCAGCCCTGTCCTATCGGGGTCAAAACTGTTTTTT
TRBJ2-2 NA NA TRBV9 CASSVGTVNTGELFF TGTGCCAGCAGCGTAGGGACAGTGAACACCGGGGAGCTGTTTTTT
TRBJ2-1 once NA TRBV2 CASSAEASSYNEQFF TGTGCCAGCAGTGCGGAGGCTAGCTCCTACAATGAGCAGTTCTTC
TRBJ2-1 NA NA TRBV2 CASSDVIGDPYNEQFF TGTGCCAGCAGTGACGTAATTGGAGACCCCTACAATGAGCAGTTCTTC
TRBJ2-3 NA NA TRBV28 CASQTFPHTQYF TGTGCCAGCCAGACTTTCCCCCATACGCAGTATTTT
TRBJ2-1 NA NA TRBV7-3 CASSSSTDSPAGEQFF TGTGCCAGCAGCTCATCGACGGACAGCCCCGCAGGTGAGCAGTTCTTC
TRBJ1-5 NA NA TRBV12-3/TRBV12-4 CASSLAEYQPQHF TGTGCCAGCAGTTTAGCCGAGTATCAGCCCCAGCATTTT
TRBJ1-4 NA NA TRBV11-2 CASRTWGRNEKLFF TGTGCCAGCAGAACTTGGGGCCGGAATGAAAAACTGTTTTTT
TRBJ1-1 NA NA TRBV19 CASSTGYTEAFF TGTGCCAGTAGCACAGGGTACACTGAAGCTTTCTTT
TRBJ1-1 NA NA TRBV9 CASSVGSDSNTEAFF TGTGCCAGCAGCGTCGGATCAGACTCGAACACTGAAGCTTTCTTT
TRBJ1-6 NA NA TRBV11-2 CASSPHKNAPLHF TGTGCCAGCAGCCCACATAAGAATGCACCCCTCCACTTT
TRBJ2-2 NA NA TRBV12-3/TRBV12-4 CASSPPAGELFF TGTGCCAGCAGTCCCCCGGCCGGGGAGCTGTTTTTT
TRBJ2-7 NA NA TRBV19 CASSRGLDSYEQYF TGTGCCAGTAGTAGGGGCCTTGACTCCTACGAGCAGTACTTC
TRBJ2-1 few NA TRBV10-3 CAISVGQDDKSYNEQFF TGTGCCATCAGTGTGGGCCAGGATGACAAGTCCTACAATGAGCAGTTCTTC
TRBJ1-2 NA NA TRBV2 CASGVNYGYTF TGTGCCAGCGGAGTTAACTATGGCTACACCTTC
TRBJ2-5 NA NA TRBV24-1 CATRSSPLTSRDETQYF TGTGCCACCCGCTCCTCCCCATTAACTAGCCGGGACGAGACCCAGTACTTC
TRBJ1-1 once TRBD1 TRBV2 CTWDSQTEAFF TGTACATGGGACAGCCAAACTGAAGCTTTCTTT
TRBJ2-5 few NA TRBV7-2 CASSLYGAETQYF TGTGCCAGCAGCTTATATGGGGCGGAGACCCAGTACTTC
TRBJ1-6 few NA TRBV6-4 CASSDSAGNSPLHF TGTGCCAGCAGTGACTCGGCAGGGAACTCACCCCTCCACTTT
TRBJ1-6 NA NA TRBV19 CASSSSTTAATPLHF TGTGCCAGTAGTTCATCTACGACAGCCGCCACACCCCTCCACTTT
TRBJ2-3 NA TRBD2 TRBV2 CASSLTSGVTDTQYF TGTGCCAGCAGCTTGACTAGCGGGGTCACAGATACGCAGTATTTT
TRBJ2-7 NA NA TRBV29-1 CSVVGQGGLQYF TGCAGCGTTGTGGGACAAGGAGGCCTACAGTACTTC
TRBJ1-1 few TRBD1 TRBV4-2 CASSQERVDREAFF TGTGCCAGCAGCCAAGAAAGGGTGGACAGGGAAGCTTTCTTT
TRBJ1-2 NA NA TRBV18 CASSPVNYGYTF TGTGCCAGCTCACCCGTTAACTATGGCTACACCTTC
TRBJ2-3 NA NA TRBV12-5 CASGLGVRGTDTQYF TGTGCTAGTGGTTTGGGAGTTCGGGGCACAGATACGCAGTATTTT
TRBJ2-1 NA NA TRBV9 CASSSGGGNEQFF TGTGCCAGCAGCTCCGGGGGAGGCAATGAGCAGTTCTTC
TRBJ1-1 NA NA TRBV30 CAGSAGRGEAFF TGTGCCGGGAGCGCAGGGCGGGGTGAAGCTTTCTTT
TRBJ1-1 NA NA TRBV5-4 CASSRSTGQMNTEAFF TGTGCCAGCAGCCGTTCTACAGGCCAGATGAACACTGAAGCTTTCTTT
TRBJ2-1 NA TRBD2 TRBV7-7 CASSSGLLAGADNEQFF TGTGCCAGCAGCTCGGGGTTACTAGCGGGGGCCGACAATGAGCAGTTCTTC
TRBJ2-3 NA NA TRBV5-5 CASSSRLESTDTQYF TGTGCCAGCAGCTCCCGACTGGAGAGCACAGATACGCAGTATTTT
TRBJ1-2 NA NA TRBV12-3/TRBV12-4 CASVGGSYGYTF TGTGCCAGCGTGGGGGGATCCTATGGCTACACCTTC
TRBJ2-7 NA NA TRBV25-1 CASSEEGEKSYEQYF TGTGCCAGCAGTGAAGAGGGGGAGAAGTCCTACGAGCAGTACTTC
TRBJ2-7 NA NA TRBV7-6 CASSSQRATYEQYF TGTGCCAGCAGCTCACAGAGGGCTACCTACGAGCAGTACTTC
TRBJ1-5 NA NA TRBV6-5 CASSPTNQGGQPQHF TGTGCCAGCAGTCCCACAAACCAAGGAGGGCAGCCCCAGCATTTT
TRBJ1-5 once NA TRBV19 CASRSLQGWNQPQHF TGTGCCAGTAGGAGTCTACAGGGCTGGAATCAGCCCCAGCATTTT
TRBJ2-7 once NA TRBV5-1 CASSPGTSAMEQYF TGCGCCAGCAGCCCCGGGACATCCGCGATGGAGCAGTACTTC